The subject of this entry is one TCR beta chain. This sample is part of a study of blood T cell repertoires in COVID-19. About the research overall: The samples span acute and convalescent COVID-19 from the United States, Italy and Spain. The analysed material was cDNA or gDNA that came from T cells, B-cell-depleted T cells, or PBMCs.

Per the authors' pipeline: Cell counts per sample came from amplifying reference gene primers. Assay used: immunoSEQ multiplex PCR; TCRdb lists only in-frame clones, some missing. The DNA was the basis for D and trimming; V, J and clone size are from that table. The sample contains 88,000 or so clones, over 75% of which appear only once. This CDR3 is built from 14 residues. Germline loops: CDR1 LGHDT, CDR2 YNNKEL (reference sequence). V trimming: 11 bases; J trimming: 1 base; junction bases outside the gene matches: 6. The J gene is TRBJ2-5, the V gene TRBV3-1 (or the pseudogene TRBV3-2); 11 positions agree with TRBD2. The sample was peripheral blood. This sequence originates from a man aged 55-75 years with acute or convalescent COVID-19. The CDR3 sequence is CAFGTSGTQETQYF. DNA of the CDR3: TGTGCCTTTGGGACTAGCGGCACCCAAGAGACCCAGTACTTC.